This paragraph reports one TCR beta chain. Its antigen is unknown. Measured with immunoSEQ multiplex PCR; TCRdb has only the in-frame clones, and not every one. The sample yields just over 35,000 clones, 60% to 85% seen once. This CDR3 is 15 amino acids long. The trim removed 2 bases at V and 9 bases at J, leaving 5 bases unmatched. Germline lookup yields CDR1 MNHEY and CDR2 SMNVEV (reference sequence). The entry originates in a study of OX40 agonist ivuxolimab in advanced cancers. Looking at the study overall: Treatment of patients was with ivuxolimab, an agonistic anti-OX40 (CD134) antibody. Findings and caveats of the study: More expanded clones were found, on average, in CD8+ than in CD4+ T cells.

The TCR was taken from an adult with an advanced solid tumor such as melanoma, head and neck, liver or kidney cancer. V gene TRBV27 combines with J gene TRBJ2-1, with 12 bases lining up with TRBD2. The sequencing here drew on CD4+ or CD8+ T cells sorted from blood, taken in a trial of the OX40 agonist ivuxolimab. The CDR3 DNA reads as TGTGCCAGCAGTTTACAGACTAGCGGGGGTAGTGAGCAGTTCTTC. Translation: CASSLQTSGGSEQFF.